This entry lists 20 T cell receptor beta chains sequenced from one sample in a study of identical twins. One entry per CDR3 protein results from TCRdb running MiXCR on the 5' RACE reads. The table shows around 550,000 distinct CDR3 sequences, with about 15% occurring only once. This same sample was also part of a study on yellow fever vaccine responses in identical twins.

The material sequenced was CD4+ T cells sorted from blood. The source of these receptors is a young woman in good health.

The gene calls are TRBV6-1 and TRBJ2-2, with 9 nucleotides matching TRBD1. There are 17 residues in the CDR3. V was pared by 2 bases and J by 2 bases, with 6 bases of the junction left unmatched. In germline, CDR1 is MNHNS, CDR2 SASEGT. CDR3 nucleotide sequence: TGTGCCAGCAGTGAAACCGGACAGGGGTTAAACACCGGGGAGCTGTTTTTT. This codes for CASSETGQGLNTGELFF.

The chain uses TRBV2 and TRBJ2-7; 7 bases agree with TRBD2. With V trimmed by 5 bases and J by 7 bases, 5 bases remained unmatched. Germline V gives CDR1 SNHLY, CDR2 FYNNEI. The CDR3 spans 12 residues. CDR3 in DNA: TGTGCCAGCAGTCCGACTAGCAAGGAGCAGTACTTC. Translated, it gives CASSPTSKEQYF. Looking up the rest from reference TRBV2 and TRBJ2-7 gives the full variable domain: EPEVTQTPSHQVTQMGQEVILRCVPISNHLYFYWYRQILGQKVEFLVSFYNNEISEKSEIFDDQFSVERPDGSNFTLKIRSTKLEDSAMYFCASSPTSKEQYFGPGTRLTVT.

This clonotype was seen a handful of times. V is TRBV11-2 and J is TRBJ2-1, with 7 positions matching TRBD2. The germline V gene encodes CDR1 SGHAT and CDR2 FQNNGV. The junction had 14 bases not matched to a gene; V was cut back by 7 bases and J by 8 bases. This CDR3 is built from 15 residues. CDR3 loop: CASIPRAGEVHEQFF. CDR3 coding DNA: TGTGCCAGCATCCCAAGGGCGGGGGAGGTTCATGAGCAGTTCTTC.

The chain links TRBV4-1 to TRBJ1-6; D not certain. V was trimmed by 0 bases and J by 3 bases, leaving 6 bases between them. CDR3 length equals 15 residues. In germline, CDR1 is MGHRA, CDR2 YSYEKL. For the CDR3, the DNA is TGCGCCAGCAGCCAAGAGTCAGGCTATAATTCACCCCTCCACTTT. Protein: CASSQESGYNSPLHF.

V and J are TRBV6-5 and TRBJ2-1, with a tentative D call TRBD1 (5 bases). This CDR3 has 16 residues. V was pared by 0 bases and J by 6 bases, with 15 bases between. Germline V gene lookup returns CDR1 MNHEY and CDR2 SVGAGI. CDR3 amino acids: CASSYSVGATLNEQFF. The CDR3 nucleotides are TGTGCCAGCAGTTACTCGGTTGGGGCTACCCTCAATGAGCAGTTCTTC.

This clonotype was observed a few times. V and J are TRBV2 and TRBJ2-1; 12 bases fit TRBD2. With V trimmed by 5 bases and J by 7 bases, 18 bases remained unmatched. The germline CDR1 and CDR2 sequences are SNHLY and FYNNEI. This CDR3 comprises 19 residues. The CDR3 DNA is TGTGCCAGCAGTCAAGAAACGCTAGGTTGGACTAGCGGGAATAATGAGCAGTTCTTC. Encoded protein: CASSQETLGWTSGNNEQFF.

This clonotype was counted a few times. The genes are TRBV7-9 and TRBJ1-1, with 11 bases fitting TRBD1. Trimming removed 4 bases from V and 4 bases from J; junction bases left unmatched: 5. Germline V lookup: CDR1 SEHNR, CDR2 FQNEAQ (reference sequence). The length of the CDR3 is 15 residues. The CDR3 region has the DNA TGTGCCAGCAGCTACAAGGACAGGGGGCGCACTGAAGCTTTCTTT. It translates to CASSYKDRGRTEAFF.

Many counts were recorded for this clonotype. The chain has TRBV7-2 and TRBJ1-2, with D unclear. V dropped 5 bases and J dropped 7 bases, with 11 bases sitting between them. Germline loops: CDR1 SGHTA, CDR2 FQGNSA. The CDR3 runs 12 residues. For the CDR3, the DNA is TGTGCCAGCAGCACAAGACCGTCTGGCTACACCTTC. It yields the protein CASSTRPSGYTF. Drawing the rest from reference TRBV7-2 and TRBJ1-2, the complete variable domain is GAGVSQSPSNKVTEKGKDVELRCDPISGHTALYWYRQSLGQGLEFLIYFQGNSAPDKSGLPSDRFSAERTGGSVSTLTIQRTQQEDSAVYLCASSTRPSGYTFGSGTRLTVV.

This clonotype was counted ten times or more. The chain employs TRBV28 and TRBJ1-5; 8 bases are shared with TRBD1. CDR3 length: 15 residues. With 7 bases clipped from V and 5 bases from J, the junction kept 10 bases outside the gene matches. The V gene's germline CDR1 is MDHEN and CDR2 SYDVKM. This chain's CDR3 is CASIRRGRGHQPQHF. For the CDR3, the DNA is TGTGCCAGCATCAGACGGGGCAGGGGGCATCAGCCCCAGCATTTT.

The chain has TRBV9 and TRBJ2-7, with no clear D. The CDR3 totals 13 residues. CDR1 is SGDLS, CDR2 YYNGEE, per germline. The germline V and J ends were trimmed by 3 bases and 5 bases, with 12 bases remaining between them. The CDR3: CASSASDENEQYF. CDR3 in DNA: TGTGCCAGCAGCGCTTCGGACGAAAACGAGCAGTACTTC.

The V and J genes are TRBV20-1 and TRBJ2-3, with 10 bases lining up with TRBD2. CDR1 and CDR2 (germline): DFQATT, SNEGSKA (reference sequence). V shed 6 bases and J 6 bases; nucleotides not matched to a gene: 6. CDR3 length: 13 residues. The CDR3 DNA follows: TGCAGTGCAGAGCGGGGGGGCATGGATACGCAGTATTTT. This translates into CSAERGGMDTQYF.

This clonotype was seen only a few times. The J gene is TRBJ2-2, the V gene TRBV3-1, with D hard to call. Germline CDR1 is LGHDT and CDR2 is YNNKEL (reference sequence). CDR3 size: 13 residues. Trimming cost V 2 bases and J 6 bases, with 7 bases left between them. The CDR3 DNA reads TGTGCCAGCAGCCAATTATACGCCGGGGAGCTGTTTTTT. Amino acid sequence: CASSQLYAGELFF.

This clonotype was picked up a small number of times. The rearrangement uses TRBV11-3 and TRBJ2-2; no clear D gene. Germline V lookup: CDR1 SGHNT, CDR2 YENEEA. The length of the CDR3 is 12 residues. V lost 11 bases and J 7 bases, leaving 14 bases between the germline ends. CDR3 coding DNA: TGTGCCGTAAACGGGCGAAGCGGGGAGCTGTTTTTT. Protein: CAVNGRSGELFF.

The CDR3 loop reads CASSLPGGTGANVLTF. CDR3 DNA: TGCGCCAGCAGCTTGCCAGGTGGTACAGGGGCCAACGTCCTGACTTTC. V is TRBV5-1 and J is TRBJ2-6; no clear D. The CDR3 covers 16 residues. Trimming shortened V by 1 base and J by 4 bases, and 12 bases separated the two germline ends. Germline CDR1 SGHRS, CDR2 YFSETQ.

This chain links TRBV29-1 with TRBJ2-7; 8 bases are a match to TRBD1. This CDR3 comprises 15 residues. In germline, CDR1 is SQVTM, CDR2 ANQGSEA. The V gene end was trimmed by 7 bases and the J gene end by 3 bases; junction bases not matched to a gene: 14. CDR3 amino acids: CSGVRQGLVVYEQYV. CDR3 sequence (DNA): TGCAGCGGGGTAAGACAGGGGTTGGTTGTCTACGAGCAGTACGTC.

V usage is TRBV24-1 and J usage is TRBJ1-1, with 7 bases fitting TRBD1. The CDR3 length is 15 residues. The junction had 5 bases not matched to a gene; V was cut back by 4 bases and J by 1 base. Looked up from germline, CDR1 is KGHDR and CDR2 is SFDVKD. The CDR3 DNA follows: TGTGCCACCAGTGACAGCAGGGGGAGGAACACTGAAGCTTTCTTT. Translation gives CATSDSRGRNTEAFF.

The CDR3 DNA follows: TGTGCCAGCAGCTCGCTGTCCCCTGAAGCTTTCTTT. Its protein product is CASSSLSPEAFF. The rearrangement links TRBV7-9 to TRBJ1-1; D gene uncertain. Trimming cost V 4 bases and J 6 bases, with 9 bases left between them. The CDR3 extends over 12 amino acids. Germline loops: CDR1 SEHNR, CDR2 FQNEAQ (reference sequence).

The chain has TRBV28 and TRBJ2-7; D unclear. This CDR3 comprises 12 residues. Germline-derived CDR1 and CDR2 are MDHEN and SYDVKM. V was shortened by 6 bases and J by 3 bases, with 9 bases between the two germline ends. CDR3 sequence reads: CASSITGYEQYF. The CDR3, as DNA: TGTGCCAGCAGCATTACTGGCTACGAGCAGTACTTC.

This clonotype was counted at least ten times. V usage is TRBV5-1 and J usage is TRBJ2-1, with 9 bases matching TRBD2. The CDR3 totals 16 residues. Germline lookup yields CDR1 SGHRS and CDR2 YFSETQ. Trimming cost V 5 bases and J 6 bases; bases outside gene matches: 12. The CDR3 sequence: CASSSRVAGAVNEQFF. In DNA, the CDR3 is TGCGCCAGCAGTTCCAGGGTAGCGGGAGCCGTCAATGAGCAGTTCTTC.

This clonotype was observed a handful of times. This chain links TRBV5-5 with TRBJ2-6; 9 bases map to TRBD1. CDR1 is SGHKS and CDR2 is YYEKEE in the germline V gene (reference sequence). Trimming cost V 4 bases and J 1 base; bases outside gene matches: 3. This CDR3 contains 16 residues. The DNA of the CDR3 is TGTGCCAGCAGCCCCGGACAGGGGTCTGGGGCCAACGTCCTGACTTTC. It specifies CASSPGQGSGANVLTF.